The 10 T cell receptor beta chains below all came from one sample that was sequenced in a study of CD8+ T cells in alopecia areata. Extracted RNA was reverse transcribed, and the resulting cDNA served as sequencing template. Only in-frame clones appear in the TCRdb table, and some are missing; sequencing was by immunoSEQ multiplex PCR. The sample lists roughly 100,000 clones, approximately 60% occurring once. Sequencing was performed on CD4+ T cells sorted from blood. The receptors were gathered from a human donor in good health.

The V gene is TRBV25-1, the J gene TRBJ2-2; D gene ambiguous. The germline CDR1 and CDR2 sequences are MGHDK and SYGVNS. CDR3 length: 13 residues. Deletions cut 3 bases from V and 5 bases from J, with 7 bases between. CDR3 sequence (DNA): TGTGCCAGCAGTGATAAGAGGACCGGGGAGCTGTTTTTT. It specifies CASSDKRTGELFF.

Points on this clone: Different DNA sequences within this sample yield the same CDR3. The gene calls are TRBV30 and TRBJ1-1; D not resolved. There are 13 residues in the CDR3. CDR1 is GTSNPN, CDR2 SVGIG, per germline (reference sequence). V lost 3 bases and J 0 bases, leaving 8 bases between the germline ends. CDR3 nucleotide sequence: TGTGCCTGGAGCGTATCCATGAACACTGAAGCTTTCTTT. This gives the protein CAWSVSMNTEAFF.

The chain has TRBV5-6 and TRBJ1-2; TRBD1 agrees at 8 bases. The CDR3 consists of 13 residues. J gave up 4 bases and V 6 bases, and 5 bases lay outside the gene matches. CDR1 is SGHDT and CDR2 is YYEEEE in the germline V gene. In DNA form, the CDR3 reads TGTGCCAGCACCTGGGACAGGTCCTATGGCTACACCTTC. It yields the protein CASTWDRSYGYTF. Full variable domain (rest looked up from reference TRBV5-6 and TRBJ1-2): DAGVTQSPTHLIKTRGQQVTLRCSPKSGHDTVSWYQQALGQGPQFIFQYYEEEERQRGNFPDRFSGHQFPNYSSELNVNALLLGDSALYLCASTWDRSYGYTFGSGTRLTVV.

This clone occurred a few times. This chain joins TRBV10-2 and TRBJ1-2; 11 nucleotides line up with TRBD1. The CDR3 contains 14 residues. Germline V lookup: CDR1 WSHSY, CDR2 SAAADI. The junction had 8 bases not matched to a gene; V was cut back by 6 bases and J by 8 bases. The CDR3 region has the DNA TGCGCCAGCAGCCCGGGACAGGGGGTGGGCGGCTACACCTTC. Protein sequence: CASSPGQGVGGYTF.

This clone was seen a few times. The chain combines TRBV7-8 with TRBJ2-7; no reliable D call. The length of the CDR3 is 15 residues. Between the trimmed V and J ends, which lost 4 bases and 2 bases, there was a span of 15 bases. The germline CDR1 and CDR2 sequences are SGHVS and FQNEAQ. This CDR3 reads CASSSHRVITYEQYF. The CDR3 nucleotides read TGTGCCAGCAGCTCCCACCGGGTGATAACCTACGAGCAGTACTTC.

The chain links TRBV14 to TRBJ2-3; D remains unclear. The germline CDR1 and CDR2 sequences are SGHDN and FVKESK. V was pared by 4 bases and J by 3 bases, with 5 bases between. The CDR3 is 12 residues long. This CDR3 is CASSRWTDTQYF. CDR3 nucleotides: TGTGCCAGCAGCCGGTGGACAGATACGCAGTATTTT.

The rearrangement uses TRBV11-2 and TRBJ2-7; 10 nucleotides match TRBD1. This CDR3 contains 16 residues. Germline V gives CDR1 SGHAT, CDR2 FQNNGV. V lost 5 bases to trimming and J lost 1 base; unmatched junction nucleotides: 8. For the CDR3, the DNA is TGTGCCAGCAGCGCGACAGGGGGCCATGGTTCCTACGAGCAGTACTTC. Translating gives CASSATGGHGSYEQYF.

The table lists this clone with a few counts. V and J are TRBV30 and TRBJ1-3; D unclear. V was trimmed by 0 bases and J by 0 bases, leaving 12 bases between them. The CDR3 contains 16 residues. From germline, CDR1 is GTSNPN and CDR2 SVGIG (reference sequence). The CDR3 sequence: CAWSVSDGSSGNTIYF. DNA for the CDR3: TGTGCCTGGAGTGTATCGGACGGGAGCTCTGGAAACACCATATATTTT.

The rearrangement uses TRBV6-5 and TRBJ2-7; 7 bases agree with TRBD1. J was trimmed by 2 bases and V by 4 bases; bases with no gene match: 5. Germline V CDR1 and CDR2: MNHEY, SVGAGI. The CDR3 sequence is 14 residues long. Written as DNA, the CDR3 is TGTGCCAGCAGTTTTCGGACAGGCCCCTACGAGCAGTACTTC. This sequence encodes CASSFRTGPYEQYF.

The genes are TRBV25-1 and TRBJ1-2; D may be TRBD1 (6 bases). The CDR3 is made up of 14 amino acids. V was clipped by 5 bases and J by 6 bases, with 16 bases between them. Germline CDR1 MGHDK, CDR2 SYGVNS. The CDR3 DNA follows: TGTGCCAGCAGTTACCGGACAGACCTTCATGGCTACACCTTC. Translation: CASSYRTDLHGYTF.